The present entry profiles one TCR beta chain with its context. This entry belongs to a study of blood T cell repertoires in COVID-19. Study context: Nucleic acid was either cDNA or gDNA, and it came from T cells, B-cell-depleted T cells, or PBMCs.

Authors' processing steps: Using reference gene primer amplification, nucleated cell counts were estimated. Using immunoSEQ multiplex PCR, the repertoire was profiled, and TCRdb retains in-frame clones only, with some absent. V, J and clone size are taken as reported in that table, and D and trimming were inferred from the DNA itself. This table holds fewer than 250,000 clones, roughly 86% found once. The CDR3 has 14 amino acids. The germline V gene has CDR1 ENHRY and CDR2 SYGVKD. With 5 bases clipped from V and 1 base from J, the junction kept 3 bases outside the gene matches. V is TRBV10-3 and J is TRBJ1-1; 8 nucleotides match TRBD1. Sequenced material: peripheral blood. This receptor was obtained from a woman between 40 and 55 years old with acute or convalescent COVID-19. CDR3 sequence reads: CAISSGQGNTEAFF. CDR3 coding DNA: TGTGCCATCAGTTCCGGACAGGGGAACACTGAAGCTTTCTTT.